This record looks at one T cell receptor (beta chain) sequence and its context. This sample was taken from a study of T cell changes during pregnancy in multiple sclerosis. Sequencing used immunoSEQ multiplex PCR; TCRdb keeps in-frame clones, though not all of them. The top ten clones hold about 1.6% of a sample with roughly 100,000 clones, about nine tenths of them seen once. This TCR came from a female donor in good health, enrolled as a control in a pregnancy study. Sequencing was performed on peripheral blood, taken after pregnancy.

The CDR3 nucleotides are TGTGCCAGCAGCGCTGGGGGGACGGGGGGGCTAAATGAGCAGTTCTTC. Residues: CASSAGGTGGLNEQFF. V gene TRBV9 combines with J gene TRBJ2-1; 8 bases are shared with TRBD2. The ends lost 3 bases at V and 7 bases at J; junction bases unmatched: 12. The CDR3 covers 16 residues. Germline lookup yields CDR1 SGDLS and CDR2 YYNGEE.